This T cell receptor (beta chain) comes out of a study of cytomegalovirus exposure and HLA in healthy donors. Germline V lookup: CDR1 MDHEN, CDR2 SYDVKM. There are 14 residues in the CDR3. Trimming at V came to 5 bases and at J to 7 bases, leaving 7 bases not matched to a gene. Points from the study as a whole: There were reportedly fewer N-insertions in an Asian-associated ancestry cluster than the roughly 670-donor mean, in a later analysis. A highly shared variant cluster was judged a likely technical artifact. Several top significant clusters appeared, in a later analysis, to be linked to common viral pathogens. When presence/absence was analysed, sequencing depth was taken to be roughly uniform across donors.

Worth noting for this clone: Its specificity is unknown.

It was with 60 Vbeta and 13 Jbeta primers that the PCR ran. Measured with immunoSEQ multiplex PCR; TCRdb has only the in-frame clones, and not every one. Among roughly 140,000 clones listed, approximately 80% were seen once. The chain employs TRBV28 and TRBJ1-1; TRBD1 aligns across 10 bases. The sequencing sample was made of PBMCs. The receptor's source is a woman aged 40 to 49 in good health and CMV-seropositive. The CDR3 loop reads CASSPGTGEVEAFF. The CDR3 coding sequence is TGTGCCAGCAGTCCCGGGACAGGGGAGGTTGAAGCTTTCTTT.